The source of this T cell receptor beta chain is a study of T cell responses to AZD1222 COVID-19 vaccine. Assay: immunoSEQ multiplex PCR; the TCRdb copy retains only in-frame clones and omits some. The data hold 150,000 to 200,000 clones, with 85% to 95% observed a single time. Concerning this clone itself: The target antigen is unknown.

V gave up 7 bases and J gave up 0 bases, with 14 bases separating them. The germline gives CDR1 SGHTA, CDR2 FQGNSA. This CDR3 region has 15 residues. Study-level points and caveats: Most donors were white British, females outnumbered males, and clonal diversity was possibly underestimated. Spike was spanned by vaccine-associated CD4 TCRs, which were dominant at 160-218 and 743-854. With two AZD1222 doses given, Spike-specific TCR breadth and depth both rose.

The source material was peripheral blood, sampled on day 0 of AZD1222 vaccination. The chain couples TRBV7-2 to TRBJ2-3; D might be TRBD2 (6 bases). This receptor was taken from an adult in good health. CDR3 sequence (DNA): TGTGCCAGCAACCCGCCCCGGGGGAGCACAGATACGCAGTATTTT. Translation gives CASNPPRGSTDTQYF.